This T cell receptor (beta chain) was sequenced in a study of OX40 agonist ivuxolimab in advanced cancers. Study-wide results and limits: Among T cells, CD8+ cells averaged more expanded clones than CD4+ cells.

The assay was immunoSEQ multiplex PCR, and TCRdb's table has in-frame clones only and misses some. Found here are more than 85,000 clones, roughly nine tenths of them singletons; the top ten hold approximately 0.54%. Notes on this clone: Its specificity is not known.

The clonotype originates from an adult with an advanced solid tumor such as melanoma, head and neck, liver or kidney cancer. The sample in question was CD4+ or CD8+ T cells sorted from blood, obtained in a trial of the OX40 agonist ivuxolimab.

The CDR3 spells CSAQYGYTF. The CDR3 DNA reads as TGCAGTGCTCAATATGGCTACACCTTC. The genes are TRBV20-1 and TRBJ1-2, with no clear D. The CDR3 has 9 amino acids. V lost 5 bases and J lost 5, with 3 bases in between. Germline V gene lookup returns CDR1 DFQATT and CDR2 SNEGSKA (reference sequence).